The present entry profiles one T cell receptor (beta chain) with its context. Its matching antigen is unknown. The sample comes from a study of identifying expanded T cells in peripheral blood. This CDR3 has 22 amino acids. Germline loops: CDR1 MNHEY, CDR2 SMNVEV (reference sequence). Trimming took 5 bases from V and 6 from J, leaving 38 bases between them. TCRdb keeps only in-frame clones here, not all; method: immunoSEQ multiplex PCR. The top ten hold 3% to 4% of the sample, which has around 90,000 clones, approximately 90% seen once. Overall study results and limits: Roughly two-week clone count variance significantly increased as total template count grew.

During the collection period, no donor immune events like infections were recorded. The sequenced sample was blood. The chain uses TRBV27 and TRBJ2-4; possibly TRBD1 or TRBD2 for D (6 bases each). The TCR was taken from a person between 18 and 70 years old in good health. CDR3: CASSPSVPPRVKWGAGRNIQYF. In nucleotides, the CDR3 is TGTGCCAGCAGTCCCTCAGTCCCCCCCCGGGTAAAGTGGGGGGCTGGGCGAAACATTCAGTACTTC.